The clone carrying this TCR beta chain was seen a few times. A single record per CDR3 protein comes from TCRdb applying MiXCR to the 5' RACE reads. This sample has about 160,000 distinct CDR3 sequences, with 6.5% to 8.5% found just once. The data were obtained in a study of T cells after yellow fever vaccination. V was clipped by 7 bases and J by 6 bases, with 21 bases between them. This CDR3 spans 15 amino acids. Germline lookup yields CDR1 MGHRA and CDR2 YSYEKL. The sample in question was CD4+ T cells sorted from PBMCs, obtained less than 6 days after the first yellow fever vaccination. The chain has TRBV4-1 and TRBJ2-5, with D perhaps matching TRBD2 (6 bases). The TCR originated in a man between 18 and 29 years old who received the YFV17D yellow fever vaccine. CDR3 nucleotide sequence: TGCGCCAGCAAGGTTTGGGGGGTCGGGTGGAAGACCCAGTACTTC. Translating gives CASKVWGVGWKTQYF.